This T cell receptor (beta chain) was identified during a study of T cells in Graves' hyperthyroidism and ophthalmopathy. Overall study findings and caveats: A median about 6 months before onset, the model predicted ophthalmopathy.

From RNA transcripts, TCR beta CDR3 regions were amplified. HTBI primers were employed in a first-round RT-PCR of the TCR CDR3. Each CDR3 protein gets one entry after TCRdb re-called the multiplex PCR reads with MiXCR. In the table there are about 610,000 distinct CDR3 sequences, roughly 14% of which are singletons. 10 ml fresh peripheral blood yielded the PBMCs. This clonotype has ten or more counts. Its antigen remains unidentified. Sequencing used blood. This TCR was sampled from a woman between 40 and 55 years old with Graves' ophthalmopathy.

In DNA form, the CDR3 reads TGTGCCAGCAGCTTAGATGCGGGAGCGGGGTACGAGCAGTACTTC. This sequence encodes CASSLDAGAGYEQYF. The rearrangement links TRBV11-2 to TRBJ2-7; 7 bases are shared with TRBD2. The CDR3 extends over 15 amino acids. The germline gives CDR1 SGHAT, CDR2 FQNNGV. Trimming cost V 0 bases and J 4 bases; bases outside gene matches: 6.